A single sample gave rise to the 9 T cell receptor beta chains below, sequenced in a study of siplizumab effects on memory and regulatory T cells. The data were produced by immunoSEQ multiplex PCR, yet TCRdb's version contains in-frame clones alone and is incomplete. Here the sample spans about 3,500 clones, under 55% being singletons. The mixed lymphocyte reaction cells were grown together in coculture at 37°C for less than seven days. These receptors are not linked to any known antigen. Material for sequencing was CFSE-low (dividing) CD4+ T cells sorted from an allogeneic mixed lymphocyte reaction. These TCRs come from a human donor in good health; the cells came from an allogeneic mixed lymphocyte reaction.

V is TRBV5-1 and J is TRBJ2-3; 7 bases fit TRBD1. Losses at the gene ends were 0 bases for V and 6 bases for J; bases not matched to a gene: 4. This CDR3 comprises 14 residues. The germline gives CDR1 SGHRS, CDR2 YFSETQ. The CDR3 sequence: CASSLGQGGDTQYF. CDR3 in DNA: TGCGCCAGCAGCTTGGGACAGGGTGGGGATACGCAGTATTTT.

V gene TRBV15 combines with J gene TRBJ1-1; no firm D call. Deletions cut 4 bases from V and 5 bases from J, with 5 bases between. In germline, CDR1 is LNHNV, CDR2 YYDKDF (reference sequence). The CDR3 is made up of 11 amino acids. CDR3 sequence (DNA): TGTGCCACCAGCATAGAAACTGAAGCTTTCTTT. Translation gives CATSIETEAFF.

The genes are TRBV5-1 and TRBJ2-3; 13 bases match TRBD2. The V segment lost 2 bases and the J segment 2 bases; nucleotides outside the gene matches: 2. This CDR3 comprises 16 residues. Germline V gene data show CDR1 as SGHRS and CDR2 as YFSETQ. This CDR3 reads CASSFGTSGTTDTQYF. In nucleotides, the CDR3 is TGCGCCAGCAGCTTTGGGACTAGCGGGACCACAGATACGCAGTATTTT.

This sequence joins TRBV18 and TRBJ1-6, with no clear D. Trimming took off 5 bases at V and 0 bases at J, with 17 bases between the two ends. Germline loops: CDR1 KGHSH, CDR2 LQKENI. This CDR3 is built from 18 residues. The CDR3 protein is CASSSNSRPSSYNSPLHF. In DNA, the CDR3 is TGTGCCAGCTCATCAAACAGCAGACCCAGCTCCTATAATTCACCCCTCCACTTT.

This clone was observed a handful of times. This chain uses TRBV11-1 with TRBJ2-5; D not certain. The ends were cut back, 3 bases at V and 7 bases at J, with 15 bases in the middle. This CDR3 is built from 14 residues. Germline V gene lookup returns CDR1 SGHAT and CDR2 FQDESV (reference sequence). In DNA, the CDR3 is TGTGCCAGCAGCTTCGGAGTCCTGAGCCGGACCCAGTACTTC. Its protein is CASSFGVLSRTQYF.

This clone counts as large. The rearrangement uses TRBV18 and TRBJ2-7, with D perhaps given as TRBD1 or TRBD2 (7 bases each). V was cut by 3 bases and J by 6 bases, with 12 bases left in between. The CDR3 has 13 amino acids. From germline, CDR1 is KGHSH and CDR2 LQKENI. The CDR3, as DNA: TGTGCCAGCTCACCCCAGGGGGAGGGCGAGCAGTACTTC. This encodes CASSPQGEGEQYF. The variable domain in full, completed from reference TRBV18 and TRBJ2-7, reads NAGVMQNPRHLVRRRGQEARLRCSPMKGHSHVYWYRQLPEEGLKFMVYLQKENIIDESGMPKERFSAEFPKEGPSILRIQQVVRGDSAAYFCASSPQGEGEQYFGPGTRLTVT.

The gene calls are TRBV18 and TRBJ1-1; D is unresolved. This CDR3 has 13 amino acids. Trimming shortened V by 6 bases and J by 2 bases, and 10 bases separated the two germline ends. Germline V gene lookup returns CDR1 KGHSH and CDR2 LQKENI. CDR3 residues: CASSRNLNTEAFF. CDR3 sequence (DNA): TGTGCCAGCTCTCGCAACCTAAACACTGAAGCTTTCTTT. Variable domain in full (rest from reference TRBV18 and TRBJ1-1): NAGVMQNPRHLVRRRGQEARLRCSPMKGHSHVYWYRQLPEEGLKFMVYLQKENIIDESGMPKERFSAEFPKEGPSILRIQQVVRGDSAAYFCASSRNLNTEAFFGQGTRLTVV.

V usage is TRBV19 and J usage is TRBJ2-2; no definite D call. The CDR3 covers 15 residues. With 8 bases removed from V and 3 bases from J, the gap between germline ends came to 16 bases. From germline, CDR1 is LNHDA and CDR2 SQIVND (reference sequence). The CDR3: CASAQQRSYTGELFF. The CDR3 DNA is TGTGCCAGTGCTCAACAGAGATCTTACACCGGGGAGCTGTTTTTT. Full variable domain (remainder filled in from reference TRBV19 and TRBJ2-2): DGGITQSPKYLFRKEGQNVTLSCEQNLNHDAMYWYRQDPGQGLRLIYYSQIVNDFQKGDIAEGYSVSREKKESFPLTVTSAQKNPTAFYLCASAQQRSYTGELFFGEGSRLTVL.

The chain recombines TRBV10-3 with TRBJ2-1, with TRBD2 matching over 7 bases. Looked up from germline, CDR1 is ENHRY and CDR2 is SYGVKD. The CDR3 contains 11 residues. The junction had 0 bases not matched to a gene; V was cut back by 5 bases and J by 8 bases. In DNA, the CDR3 is TGTGCCATCAGTCTAGCGGATGAGCAGTTCTTC. Encoded protein: CAISLADEQFF.